This TCR beta chain was recorded in a study of T cell changes during pregnancy in multiple sclerosis. Sequenced by immunoSEQ multiplex PCR; TCRdb stores in-frame clones only, minus some. The data hold 85,000 to 90,000 clones, with around 94% observed a single time. This receptor was taken from a female donor in good health, enrolled as a control in a pregnancy study. Specimen: peripheral blood, collected after pregnancy.

The CDR3 loop reads CASSPGQGAGDTQYF. In DNA form, the CDR3 reads TGCGCCAGCAGTCCGGGACAGGGGGCAGGAGATACGCAGTATTTT. The gene calls are TRBV5-1 and TRBJ2-3; 12 nucleotides align to TRBD1. This CDR3 contains 15 residues. The V gene's germline CDR1 is SGHRS and CDR2 YFSETQ. After removal of 5 bases from V and 5 bases from J, the junction contained 6 bases not matched to a gene.